These T cell receptor beta chains were read from a single sample in a study of neurological immune-mediated disorders. One entry per CDR3 protein, called by TCRdb with MiXCR from the 5' RACE reads. The table lists 30,000 to 35,000 distinct CDR3 sequences, just over 4% of them singletons. The sample consisted of CD4+ T cells from blood. These receptors were obtained from a woman aged 35 to 49 in good health. The CDR3 runs from the conserved cysteine through the conserved F or W. Each record gives: clone size, J gene, D gene, V gene, CDR3 protein, CDR3 DNA. D genes are given only for firm matches. Clone size appears in some rows only: once, few, many, or a class for an expanded clone.

>many|TRBJ2-5|TRBD2|TRBV7-3
CASSLMGGEQETQYF
TGTGCCAGCAGCCTCATGGGAGGGGAGCAAGAGACCCAGTACTTC
>many|TRBJ2-1|.|TRBV20-1
CSARGGGNSNEQFF
TGCAGTGCTAGAGGCGGGGGCAACTCCAATGAGCAGTTCTTC
>many|TRBJ1-1|.|TRBV20-1
CSAQRGGDTEAFF
TGCAGTGCGCAGCGGGGAGGGGACACTGAAGCTTTCTTT
>many|TRBJ1-1|.|TRBV7-3
CVSSLAGNTEAFF
TGTGTCAGCAGCTTAGCCGGGAACACTGAAGCTTTCTTT
>many|TRBJ1-2|.|TRBV5-1
CASSSPNRPGLKTYGYTF
TGCGCCAGCAGCTCCCCAAACCGCCCGGGACTGAAAACCTATGGCTACACCTTC
>many|TRBJ2-5|TRBD2|TRBV11-2
CASSSYSGGGQETQYF
TGTGCCAGCAGCTCCTACAGCGGCGGGGGGCAAGAGACCCAGTACTTC
>many|TRBJ1-5|.|TRBV5-1
CASSLFHDQPQHF
TGCGCCAGCAGCTTGTTCCACGATCAGCCCCAGCATTTT
>many|TRBJ1-1|.|TRBV7-3
CASSLGENTEAFF
TGTGCCAGCAGCTTAGGGGAGAACACTGAAGCTTTCTTT
>many|TRBJ2-3|.|TRBV6-6
CASSNSGRLDTQYF
TGTGCCAGTAGTAACTCCGGACGGCTAGATACGCAGTATTTT
>many|TRBJ2-1|TRBD2|TRBV4-1
CASSQVPRGGAYNEQFF
TGCGCCAGCAGCCAAGTACCGCGCGGGGGGGCCTACAATGAGCAGTTCTTC
>.|TRBJ2-1|TRBD2|TRBV7-8
CASSSTTSGGPSKQFF
TGTGCCAGCAGCTCAACTACTAGCGGGGGGCCTTCAAAGCAGTTCTTC
>many|TRBJ2-7|.|TRBV28
CASMSSTYEQYF
TGTGCCAGCATGTCCAGTACCTACGAGCAGTACTTC
>many|TRBJ1-3|.|TRBV5-6
CASSLASGGYGNTIYF
TGTGCCAGCAGCTTGGCATCGGGGGGCTATGGAAACACCATATATTTT
>many|TRBJ2-7|TRBD2|TRBV28
CASSDPLAGAGYEQYF
TGTGCCAGCAGTGATCCCTTAGCGGGAGCAGGATACGAGCAGTACTTC
>medium-sized|TRBJ2-1|.|TRBV29-1
CSVGTHRGDEQFF
TGCAGCGTTGGAACTCACCGGGGAGATGAGCAGTTCTTC
>many|TRBJ2-1|TRBD2|TRBV5-6
CASSSDSGRAAEQFF
TGTGCCAGCAGCTCCGACTCCGGGAGGGCCGCTGAGCAGTTCTTC
>many|TRBJ2-1|.|TRBV7-9
CASREGRRDNEQFF
TGTGCCAGCAGGGAGGGCAGGAGGGACAATGAGCAGTTCTTC
>many|TRBJ1-1|.|TRBV4-1
CASSQARDLPRAFF
TGCGCCAGCAGCCAAGCCCGGGATCTCCCGCGAGCTTTCTTT
>many|TRBJ2-1|.|TRBV4-1
CASSLPFRTNNEQFF
TGCGCCAGCAGCTTACCTTTTAGGACTAACAATGAGCAGTTCTTC
>many|TRBJ2-3|.|TRBV10-3
CAISESVGGLGDTQYF
TGTGCCATCAGTGAGTCGGTAGGGGGGCTCGGAGATACGCAGTATTTT
>medium-sized|TRBJ2-5|.|TRBV27
CASSPLQETQYF
TGTGCCAGCAGTCCTCTACAAGAGACCCAGTACTTC
>many|TRBJ1-2|.|TRBV19
CASSTQGYGYTF
TGTGCCAGTAGCACTCAAGGCTATGGCTACACCTTC
>many|TRBJ2-3|.|TRBV7-8
CASSYATDTQYF
TGTGCCAGCAGCTACGCGACAGATACGCAGTATTTT
>many|TRBJ2-1|.|TRBV12-3/TRBV12-4
CASSLSVGSYNEQFF
TGTGCCAGCAGTTTAAGTGTTGGCTCCTACAATGAGCAGTTCTTC
>many|TRBJ2-2|.|TRBV6-1
CASSRGGELFF
TGTGCCAGCAGCCGGGGGGGGGAGCTGTTTTTT
>many|TRBJ2-3|.|TRBV3-1
CASSQGGAQANTQYF
TGTGCCAGCAGCCAAGGAGGGGCCCAGGCGAATACGCAGTATTTT
>.|TRBJ2-7|.|TRBV28
CASSLFGPYEQYF
TGTGCCAGCAGTTTATTCGGTCCCTACGAGCAGTACTTC
>.|TRBJ1-2|.|TRBV19
CFSQTGRLYDGYTF
TGTTTCAGTCAGACCGGACGGCTTTACGATGGCTACACCTTC
>many|TRBJ1-1|.|TRBV5-1
CASSQERGPSGAFF
TGCGCCAGCAGTCAAGAACGGGGCCCCTCGGGAGCTTTCTTT
>many|TRBJ1-5|.|TRBV20-1
CSARRNLVGQPQHF
TGCAGTGCTAGAAGGAACTTAGTCGGGCAGCCCCAGCATTTT
>many|TRBJ1-6|.|TRBV18
CASSSRDLQNSPLHF
TGTGCCAGCTCGTCCCGGGACCTTCAGAATTCACCCCTCCACTTT
>many|TRBJ2-7|TRBD1|TRBV20-1
CSAVSGTGGDEQYF
TGCAGTGCCGTATCCGGGACAGGGGGTGATGAGCAGTACTTC
>many|TRBJ2-7|.|TRBV18
CASSPGVEQYF
TGTGCCAGCTCACCAGGGGTCGAGCAGTACTTC
>many|TRBJ2-7|TRBD2|TRBV14
CASSQVAGGYYEQYF
TGTGCCAGCAGCCAAGTTGCGGGGGGGTATTACGAGCAGTACTTC
>many|TRBJ1-3|.|TRBV7-3
CASSFGRLNRGNTIYF
TGTGCCAGCAGCTTTGGGCGACTGAATCGGGGAAACACCATATATTTT
>many|TRBJ2-7|TRBD2|TRBV27
CASSLLAGAEQYF
TGTGCCAGCAGTTTACTAGCGGGGGCCGAGCAGTACTTC
>many|TRBJ2-1|TRBD2|TRBV4-1
CASSRNSGGSTIPNEQFF
TGCGCCAGCAGCCGAAATAGCGGGGGGTCCACCATCCCTAATGAGCAGTTCTTC
>many|TRBJ2-5|.|TRBV5-1
CASSLAFRLDETQYF
TGCGCCAGCAGCTTGGCCTTCAGGCTTGACGAGACCCAGTACTTC
>.|TRBJ2-1|TRBD2|TRBV19
CASSSPPGGARNEQFF
TGTGCCAGTAGTTCGCCGCCCGGGGGGGCCCGCAATGAGCAGTTCTTC
>many|TRBJ2-3|TRBD2|TRBV7-2
CASTRDYTDTQYF
TGTGCCAGCACCAGGGACTACACAGATACGCAGTATTTT
>many|TRBJ2-3|.|TRBV7-2
CASSFSGFGDTQYF
TGTGCCAGCAGCTTCTCGGGATTTGGAGATACGCAGTATTTT
>many|TRBJ2-7|TRBD1|TRBV6-5
CASSYRPLQGGNSYEQYF
TGTGCCAGCAGTTACCGACCCTTACAGGGGGGCAACTCCTACGAGCAGTACTTC